The source of this T cell receptor (beta chain) is a study of blood T cell repertoires in COVID-19. Study-level information: PBMCs, B-cell-depleted T cells, or T cells were the source of the cDNA or gDNA that made up the material.

Germline V gene lookup returns CDR1 SGHDT and CDR2 YYEEEE. There are 14 residues in the CDR3. V lost 4 bases, J lost 2 bases, and 12 bases lay in between. In the source study's methods: Counts of nucleated cells, estimated from reference gene primer amplification, were obtained. Here immunoSEQ multiplex PCR was the method, and the copy in TCRdb shows in-frame clones only, minus some. V and J calls and clone size are as listed in that table; D and trimming were resolved from the DNA. This sample has about 330,000 clones; 80% to 90% occur once, and the top ten carry roughly 5.3%. Grouping used clinical history reported by participants in a survey and questionnaire.

Source material: PBMCs or T cells enriched from blood (not recorded which). This clonotype originated in a woman in her 30s who had recovered from COVID-19. The chain combines TRBV5-6 with TRBJ2-5; perhaps TRBD1 as D (5 bases). CDR3 sequence reads: CASSRRRDQETQYF. CDR3 bases: TGTGCCAGCAGCCGACGCAGGGATCAAGAGACCCAGTACTTC.